These T cell receptor beta chains were read from a single sample in a study of radiotherapy plus CTLA-4 blockade in lung cancer. Some clones are missing from TCRdb's copy, which holds only in-frame ones; the method was immunoSEQ multiplex PCR. This table has about 31,000 clones, roughly three quarters appearing once. The specimen comprised peripheral blood, sampled from a patient treated with radiotherapy plus ipilimumab. These receptors originate from a human donor with non-small cell lung cancer whose response to radiotherapy plus ipilimumab could not be evaluated. Both conserved end residues are part of each CDR3. The D gene is left open where the match is weak. Where a row states a size, it is once, few, many or the class of an expanded clone; other rows omit it.

j_gene: TRBJ2-1
abundance: NA
v_gene: TRBV29-1
d_gene: NA
CDR3aa: CSALNRERDEQFF
CDR3nt: TGCAGCGCCCTCAACAGGGAGAGGGATGAGCAGTTCTTC

j_gene: TRBJ2-7
abundance: NA
v_gene: TRBV7-9
d_gene: NA
CDR3aa: CASSQRRGSQSSYEQYF
CDR3nt: TGTGCCAGCAGCCAACGGAGGGGAAGCCAGAGCTCCTACGAGCAGTACTTC

j_gene: TRBJ2-1
abundance: NA
v_gene: TRBV9
d_gene: NA
CDR3aa: CASSVAGDSYNEQFF
CDR3nt: TGTGCCAGCAGCGTAGCGGGGGACTCTTACAATGAGCAGTTCTTC

j_gene: TRBJ2-2
abundance: NA
v_gene: TRBV10-3
d_gene: TRBD1
CDR3aa: CAISEETGALNTGELFF
CDR3nt: TGTGCCATCAGTGAGGAAACAGGGGCCCTAAACACCGGGGAGCTGTTTTTT

j_gene: TRBJ2-5
abundance: once
v_gene: TRBV7-9
d_gene: TRBD2
CDR3aa: CASSLGLAGGQETQYF
CDR3nt: TGTGCCAGCAGCTTAGGGCTAGCGGGAGGGCAAGAGACCCAGTACTTC

j_gene: TRBJ1-5
abundance: NA
v_gene: TRBV30
d_gene: TRBD1
CDR3aa: CAWSYGTGGQPQHF
CDR3nt: TGTGCCTGGAGTTACGGGACAGGGGGGCAGCCCCAGCATTTT

j_gene: TRBJ1-5
abundance: NA
v_gene: TRBV4-3
d_gene: NA
CDR3aa: CASSQGRGPGNNQPQHF
CDR3nt: TGCGCCAGCAGCCAAGGAAGAGGGCCGGGAAACAATCAGCCCCAGCATTTT

j_gene: TRBJ1-4
abundance: NA
v_gene: TRBV4-1
d_gene: TRBD1
CDR3aa: CASSQDGRGPNEKLFF
CDR3nt: TGCGCCAGCAGCCAAGATGGCAGGGGGCCTAATGAAAAACTGTTTTTT

j_gene: TRBJ2-3
abundance: NA
v_gene: TRBV5-1
d_gene: NA
CDR3aa: CASSLAVGVGTDTQYF
CDR3nt: TGCGCCAGCAGCTTGGCCGTCGGGGTCGGCACAGATACGCAGTATTTT

j_gene: TRBJ2-7
abundance: NA
v_gene: TRBV2
d_gene: NA
CDR3aa: CASSLGSYEQYF
CDR3nt: TGTGCCAGCAGCCTAGGATCCTACGAGCAGTACTTC

j_gene: TRBJ1-1
abundance: NA
v_gene: TRBV15
d_gene: NA
CDR3aa: CATSRDGRDGAFF
CDR3nt: TGTGCCACCAGCAGAGATGGGAGGGATGGAGCTTTCTTT

j_gene: TRBJ2-5
abundance: few
v_gene: TRBV4-3
d_gene: NA
CDR3aa: CASSQWQKETQYF
CDR3nt: TGCGCCAGCAGCCAATGGCAGAAAGAGACCCAGTACTTC

j_gene: TRBJ1-2
abundance: NA
v_gene: TRBV6-1
d_gene: TRBD1
CDR3aa: CASRFGTGNNGYTF
CDR3nt: TGTGCCAGCAGATTCGGGACAGGGAATAATGGCTACACCTTC

j_gene: TRBJ2-2
abundance: few
v_gene: TRBV14
d_gene: NA
CDR3aa: CASSPQAGPTGELFF
CDR3nt: TGTGCCAGCAGCCCCCAGGCAGGGCCCACCGGGGAGCTGTTTTTT

j_gene: TRBJ2-1
abundance: NA
v_gene: TRBV29-1
d_gene: TRBD1
CDR3aa: CSVEVGQGSYNEQFF
CDR3nt: TGCAGCGTTGAAGTAGGACAGGGATCCTACAATGAGCAGTTCTTC

j_gene: TRBJ2-7
abundance: NA
v_gene: TRBV6-5
d_gene: NA
CDR3aa: CASCRGSSYEQYF
CDR3nt: TGTGCCAGCTGCAGGGGTAGCTCCTACGAGCAGTACTTC

j_gene: TRBJ1-1
abundance: few
v_gene: TRBV18
d_gene: NA
CDR3aa: CASSPRGDTEAFF
CDR3nt: TGTGCCAGCTCACCACGGGGGGACACTGAAGCTTTCTTT

j_gene: TRBJ2-3
abundance: few
v_gene: TRBV4-1
d_gene: TRBD2
CDR3aa: CASSQVGLGTDTQYF
CDR3nt: TGCGCCAGCAGCCAAGTGGGACTAGGGACAGATACGCAGTATTTT

j_gene: TRBJ1-1
abundance: once
v_gene: TRBV18
d_gene: NA
CDR3aa: CASSPSAGENTEAFF
CDR3nt: TGTGCCAGCTCACCATCGGCAGGGGAGAACACTGAAGCTTTCTTT

j_gene: TRBJ2-7
abundance: few
v_gene: TRBV6-5
d_gene: NA
CDR3aa: CASRGSRQTIYEQYF
CDR3nt: TGTGCCAGCCGGGGGTCAAGACAGACGATTTACGAGCAGTACTTC

j_gene: TRBJ2-3
abundance: NA
v_gene: TRBV2
d_gene: NA
CDR3aa: CASSGNRADTQYF
CDR3nt: TGTGCCAGCAGTGGGAACAGGGCAGATACGCAGTATTTT

j_gene: TRBJ2-2
abundance: NA
v_gene: TRBV7-2
d_gene: TRBD2
CDR3aa: CASSPWGGSVSGELFF
CDR3nt: TGTGCCAGCAGCCCTTGGGGCGGGAGCGTTTCCGGGGAGCTGTTTTTT

j_gene: TRBJ2-3
abundance: NA
v_gene: TRBV7-2
d_gene: NA
CDR3aa: CASSWGTSTDTQYF
CDR3nt: TGTGCCAGCAGCTGGGGGACTAGCACAGATACGCAGTATTTT

j_gene: TRBJ2-3
abundance: NA
v_gene: TRBV9
d_gene: NA
CDR3aa: CASSASQGVTDTQYF
CDR3nt: TGTGCCAGCAGCGCGTCCCAGGGTGTAACAGATACGCAGTATTTT

j_gene: TRBJ2-1
abundance: NA
v_gene: TRBV11-2
d_gene: TRBD2
CDR3aa: CASSLDGTSGTDNEQFF
CDR3nt: TGTGCCAGCAGCTTAGATGGGACTAGCGGGACAGACAATGAGCAGTTCTTC

j_gene: TRBJ1-1
abundance: NA
v_gene: TRBV19
d_gene: NA
CDR3aa: CASSPSGTLNTEAFF
CDR3nt: TGTGCCAGTAGTCCCTCGGGGACACTGAACACTGAAGCTTTCTTT

j_gene: TRBJ1-4
abundance: medium-sized
v_gene: TRBV5-1
d_gene: TRBD1
CDR3aa: CASSLGTGGIIGSNEKLFF
CDR3nt: TGCGCCAGCAGCTTAGGGACAGGGGGCATCATCGGTTCTAATGAAAAACTGTTTTTT

j_gene: TRBJ2-6
abundance: NA
v_gene: TRBV5-1
d_gene: NA
CDR3aa: CASSRRRSSGANVLTF
CDR3nt: TGCGCCAGCAGCCGGCGAAGGAGCTCTGGGGCCAACGTCCTGACTTTC

j_gene: TRBJ2-2
abundance: NA
v_gene: TRBV18
d_gene: TRBD1
CDR3aa: CASSGQGAGELFF
CDR3nt: TGTGCCAGCTCAGGACAGGGTGCCGGGGAGCTGTTTTTT

j_gene: TRBJ2-1
abundance: few
v_gene: TRBV6-6
d_gene: TRBD2
CDR3aa: CASSFAGTTNEQFF
CDR3nt: TGTGCCAGCAGTTTCGCCGGGACTACCAATGAGCAGTTCTTC